The 5 T cell receptor beta chains given below trace back to one sample, sequenced in a study of identical twins' blood T cells. TCRdb passed the 5' RACE reads through MiXCR, listing each CDR3 protein once. Of hundreds of thousands of distinct CDR3 sequences listed, under 30% are singletons. Sequenced sample: PBMCs. Source of these receptors: a woman aged 18-49 years in good health.

The chain carries TRBV5-3 and TRBJ1-2, with unresolved D. TRBV5-3 is assigned to the ORF class and has an uncertain function. V was pared by 3 bases and J by 8 bases, with 14 bases between. The CDR3 consists of 13 residues. The CDR3 nucleotides are TGTGCCAGAAGCTCCGACCCCTGCCGCGGCTACACCTTC. Encoded protein: CARSSDPCRGYTF.

This clonotype was counted only a few times. DNA of the CDR3: TGCGCCAGCAGGAACCTAGCGGGGGGGCCCGAGCAGTTCTTC. It translates to CASRNLAGGPEQFF. The chain uses TRBV10-2 and TRBJ2-1; TRBD2 agrees at 12 bases. With V trimmed by 6 bases and J by 10 bases, 7 bases remained unmatched. The germline V gene has CDR1 WSHSY and CDR2 SAAADI. This CDR3 has 14 amino acids.

This rearrangement joins TRBV19 to TRBJ1-5; D gene uncertain. The germline CDR1 and CDR2 sequences are LNHDA and SQIVND (reference sequence). The CDR3 consists of 16 residues. V was clipped by 5 bases and J by 3 bases, with 17 bases between them. The CDR3 here is CASSPEGRRFNQPQHF. Written as DNA, the CDR3 is TGTGCCAGTAGTCCCGAGGGCAGGCGATTCAATCAGCCCCAGCATTTT.

The chain joins TRBV2 to TRBJ1-1; D is unclear. Trimming stripped 4 bases from V and 3 bases from J, with 9 bases between. This CDR3 is 13 amino acids long. CDR1 and CDR2 from the germline V gene are SNHLY and FYNNEI. CDR3 nucleotides: TGTGCCAGCAGTGGGCCCCAGGACACTGAAGCTTTCTTT. It encodes CASSGPQDTEAFF.

As for this clonotype: One end of the junction does not line up with germline, which may come from a read error. The chain recombines TRBV27 with TRBJ1-2; D may be TRBD1 (6 bases). The length of the CDR3 is 13 residues. Germline CDR1 and CDR2: MNHEY and SMNVEV (reference sequence). DNA for the CDR3: TGTGCCAGCAGTCCTGGGACAAGTAAGGGCTGCACCTTC. Residues: CASSPGTSKGCTF.